This T cell receptor (beta chain) was obtained from a study of regulatory and conventional T cells in RAG deficiency. Study results and limitations: Shorter CDR3s in all patient subsets; >75% Treg-Tconv overlap in Omenn.

This clone was seen a single time. The antigen is undetermined. Clones were read by immunoSEQ multiplex PCR, and TCRdb kept only the in-frame ones, dropping some. The data hold 34,000 or so clones, with roughly 76% observed a single time. Conventional CD4+ T cells were sorted from blood as CD25-low CD127-high cells. This CDR3 region has 12 residues. The ends were cut back, 4 bases at V and 8 bases at J, with 8 bases in the middle. The germline V gene has CDR1 SNHLY and CDR2 FYNNEI. These data also featured in a second study, about regulatory T cells. As reported in that work: Amplification used 52 TRBV primers and 13 TRBJ primers.

The V and J genes are TRBV2 and TRBJ1-4; D ambiguous. The receptor was isolated from a human donor in good health. The specimen sequenced was CD4+ effector T cells sorted from blood. Here the CDR3 DNA reads TGTGCCAGCAGTGCATGGACGGAAAAACTGTTTTTT. Translated, it gives CASSAWTEKLFF.